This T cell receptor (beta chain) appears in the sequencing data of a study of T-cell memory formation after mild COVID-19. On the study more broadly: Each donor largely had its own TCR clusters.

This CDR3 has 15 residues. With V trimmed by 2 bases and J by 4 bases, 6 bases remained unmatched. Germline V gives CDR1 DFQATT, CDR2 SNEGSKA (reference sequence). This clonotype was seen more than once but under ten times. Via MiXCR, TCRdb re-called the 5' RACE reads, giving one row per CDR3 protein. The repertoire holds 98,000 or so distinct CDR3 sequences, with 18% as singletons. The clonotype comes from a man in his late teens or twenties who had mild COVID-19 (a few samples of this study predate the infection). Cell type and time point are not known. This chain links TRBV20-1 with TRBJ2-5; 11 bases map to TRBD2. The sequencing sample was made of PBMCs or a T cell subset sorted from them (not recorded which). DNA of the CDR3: TGCAGTGCTAGACTAGCGGGGGGCCGGGGAGAGACCCAGTACTTC. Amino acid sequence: CSARLAGGRGETQYF.